The sequence of this TCR beta chain was determined in a study of blood T cell repertoires in COVID-19. Study as a whole: Samples of COVID-19 (acute and convalescent) were obtained from the United States, Italy and Spain. PBMCs, B-cell-depleted T cells, or T cells were the source of the cDNA or gDNA that made up the material.

Repertoires were generated with immunoSEQ multiplex PCR, while TCRdb's copy carries only in-frame clones and drops some. This repertoire shows about 210,000 clones, 80% to 90% found once; its top ten account for approximately 7.4%. Sequencing was done on a sample of peripheral blood. The sequence came from a woman aged 45-60 years with acute or convalescent COVID-19.

CDR3 region: CASSTGTSAYEQYF. CDR3 nucleotides: TGTGCCAGCTCTACCGGGACTAGCGCGTACGAGCAGTACTTC. The J gene is TRBJ2-7, the V gene TRBV18, with 10 bases lining up with TRBD2. J lost 4 bases, V lost 6 bases, and 6 bases had no gene match. CDR1 and CDR2 (germline): KGHSH, LQKENI. The CDR3 loop spans 14 amino acids.